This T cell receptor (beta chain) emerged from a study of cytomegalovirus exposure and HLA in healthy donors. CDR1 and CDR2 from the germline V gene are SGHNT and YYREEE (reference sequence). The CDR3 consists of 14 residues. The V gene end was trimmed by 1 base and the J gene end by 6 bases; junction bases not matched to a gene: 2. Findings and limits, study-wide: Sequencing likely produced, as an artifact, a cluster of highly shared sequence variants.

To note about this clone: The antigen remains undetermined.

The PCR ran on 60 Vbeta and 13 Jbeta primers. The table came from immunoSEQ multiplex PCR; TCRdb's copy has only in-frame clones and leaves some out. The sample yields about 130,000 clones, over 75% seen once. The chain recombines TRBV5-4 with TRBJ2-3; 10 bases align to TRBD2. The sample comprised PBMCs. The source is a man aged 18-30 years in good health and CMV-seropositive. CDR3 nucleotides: TGTGCCAGCAGCTTGATGGGACTAGCGGATACGCAGTATTTT. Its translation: CASSLMGLADTQYF.